Reported below is one T cell receptor beta chain. These data come from a study of OX40 agonist ivuxolimab in advanced cancers. Clones were read by immunoSEQ multiplex PCR, and TCRdb kept only the in-frame ones, dropping some. The sample shows around 76,000 clones, roughly nine tenths of them seen only once. From germline, CDR1 is MGHRA and CDR2 YSYEKL. The length of the CDR3 is 17 residues. Trimming removed 3 bases from V and 3 bases from J; junction bases left unmatched: 5. This specimen was CD4+ or CD8+ T cells sorted from blood, taken in a trial of the OX40 agonist ivuxolimab. The sequence came from an adult with an advanced solid tumor such as melanoma, head and neck, liver or kidney cancer. V is TRBV4-1 and J is TRBJ2-3; 14 positions match TRBD2. This CDR3 reads CASSQSGLAGGTDTQYF. CDR3 DNA: TGCGCCAGCAGCCAGTCAGGACTAGCGGGAGGAACAGATACGCAGTATTTT.